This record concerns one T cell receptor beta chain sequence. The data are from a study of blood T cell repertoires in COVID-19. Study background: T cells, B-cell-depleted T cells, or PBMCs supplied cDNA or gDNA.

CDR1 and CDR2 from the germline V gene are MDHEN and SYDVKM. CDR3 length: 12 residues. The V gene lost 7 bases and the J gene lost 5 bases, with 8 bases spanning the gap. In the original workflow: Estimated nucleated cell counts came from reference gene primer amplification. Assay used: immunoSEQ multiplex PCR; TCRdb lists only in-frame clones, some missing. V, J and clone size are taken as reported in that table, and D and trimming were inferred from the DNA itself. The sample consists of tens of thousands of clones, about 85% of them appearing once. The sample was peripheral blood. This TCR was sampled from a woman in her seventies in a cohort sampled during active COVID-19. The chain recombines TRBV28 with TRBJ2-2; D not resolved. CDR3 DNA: TGTGCCAGCAACGAACGGACCGGGGAGCTGTTTTTT. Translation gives CASNERTGELFF.